The source of this T cell receptor beta chain is a study of blood T cells in healthy people across ages. Through a sample-barcoded 5' primer and a J-beta primer mix, a second PCR was run for 7 to 11 cycles. The template-switch adaptor, which had 12 random nucleotides, put a tag on each cDNA molecule. TCRdb fed the 5' RACE reads into MiXCR, producing one record per CDR3 protein. The sample contains about 1 million distinct CDR3 sequences, about 25% of which appear only once. This clonotype appeared many times. These data also formed part of another study, on T cells of mothers and their children. That investigation notes: All donors were healthy and Caucasian; they were a few mothers and their six children. Within related and unrelated pairs, thymic selection shapes TCR recombination output in a similar way. Related mother-child pairs showed slightly higher but non-significant overlap than unrelated pairs.

The sequencing sample was made of blood. The receptor was derived from a girl aged 2 to 10 in good health.

CDR3 nucleotides: TGTGCCAGCAGTGAAGGGGGAGGTACCGGGGAGCTGTTTTTT. Translation gives CASSEGGGTGELFF. The chain carries TRBV28 and TRBJ2-2; D may correspond to TRBD1 or TRBD2 (6 bases each). Germline V CDR1 and CDR2: MDHEN, SYDVKM. Between the trimmed V and J ends, which lost 5 bases and 5 bases, there was a span of 12 bases. The CDR3 spans 14 residues.